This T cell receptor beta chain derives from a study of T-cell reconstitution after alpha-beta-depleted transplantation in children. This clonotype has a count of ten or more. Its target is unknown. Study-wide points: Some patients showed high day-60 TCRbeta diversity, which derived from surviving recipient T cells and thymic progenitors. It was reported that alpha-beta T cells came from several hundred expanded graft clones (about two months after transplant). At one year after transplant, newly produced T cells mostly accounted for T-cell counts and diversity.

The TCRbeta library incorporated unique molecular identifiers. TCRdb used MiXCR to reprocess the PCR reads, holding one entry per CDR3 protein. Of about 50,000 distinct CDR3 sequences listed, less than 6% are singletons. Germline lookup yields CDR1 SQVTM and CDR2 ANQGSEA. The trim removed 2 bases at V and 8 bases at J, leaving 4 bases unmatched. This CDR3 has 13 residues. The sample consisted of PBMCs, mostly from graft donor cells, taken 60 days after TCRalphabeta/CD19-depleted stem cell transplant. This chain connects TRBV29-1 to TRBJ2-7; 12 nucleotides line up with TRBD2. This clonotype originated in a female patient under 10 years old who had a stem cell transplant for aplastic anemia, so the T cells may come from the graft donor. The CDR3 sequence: CSVEIGLAGQQYF. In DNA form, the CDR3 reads TGCAGCGTTGAAATTGGACTAGCGGGACAGCAGTACTTC.